This T cell receptor beta chain was captured by sequencing in a study of T cells in Graves' hyperthyroidism and ophthalmopathy (dated by TCRdb to between 2018 and 2021). The study in broad terms: Peripheral blood was collected at initial diagnosis, before any treatment. Once sampling was done, hyperthyroidism patients were given methimazole at a starting dose of 30 mg daily, whereas ophthalmopathy patients were given high-dose intravenous methylprednisolone. In roughly six Graves' hyperthyroidism patients, the study also compared T-cell repertoires from thyroid tissue with T-cell repertoires from blood. The 95 to 100 discovery patients were randomly divided into training and test sets at a 7:3 ratio. TCR Vbeta CDR3 sequencing of some 140 peripheral blood samples (roughly 43 ophthalmopathy, about 75 hyperthyroidism and approximately 17 progressor patients) is reported in the paper. Whether ophthalmopathy could be predicted prospectively was tested in an independent validation cohort made up of some 20 hyperthyroidism patients plus 17 patients who later progressed to ophthalmopathy. TCR V-J signatures able to tell the groups apart were searched for in a discovery cohort of 90 to 100 patients, of whom roughly 42 had Graves' ophthalmopathy and about 60 had stable Graves' hyperthyroidism.

Ophthalmopathy patients had moderately to severely active disease, Clinical Activity Score of at least 3, NOSPECS grade of at least 4, and duration under 3 months. Any patient with an uncontrolled infection, another autoimmune disease, pregnancy or lactation was excluded. Diagnoses were established on the basis of clinical symptoms, serum thyroxine and TRAb, thyroid ultrasound, and orbital computed tomography. PBMCs were isolated from about 10 ml of fresh peripheral blood by Ficoll-Paque density gradient centrifugation. Total RNA was extracted using Trizol reagent, and RNA quality was assessed on an Agilent 2100 Bioanalyzer. The CDR1 and CDR2 encoded by the germline V gene are KGHDR and SFDVKD. V is shortened by 2 bases, J by 11 bases, and the region joining them spans 11 bases. The cysteine opens and the phenylalanine closes a CDR3 of 12 amino acids. Solely the CDR3 DNA is kept, with 36 bases framed from the first base.

Results and caveats for the whole study, not just this receptor: A 13 V-J signature model separated ophthalmopathy from stable hyperthyroidism, with nearly 90% sensitivity and around 84% specificity in cross-validation and 80%/75% in testing. In validation, the model predicted progression to ophthalmopathy a median of roughly 6.5 months before onset, with about 70% sensitivity and almost 75% specificity. Most expanded thyroid clonotypes (frequency above 0.001) were also detected in blood, a finding suggesting that blood repertoires may reflect thyroid immune responses. Sample size was not statistically predetermined, and blinding of investigators to group allocation was not performed.

This clonotype was found a few times. Its cognate antigen has yet to be identified. One base away there is no much larger clone; base qualities are not given. TCR beta CDR3 regions were amplified from RNA transcripts. A first-round RT-PCR of the TCR CDR3 used the HTBI primer set with the Qiagen OneStep RT-PCR kit. Libraries were constructed in a second round of multiplex PCR, after which size selection and purification were performed. Libraries were sequenced paired-end with 100 bp reads on an Illumina HiSeq2000. In the original analysis: SOAPnuke was used to process the raw data, throwing out any read that contained adapters or uncalled bases, had a mean Phred below 15, or lacked an exact constant-primer or identifier match. COPE v1.2.5 was used to merge high-quality paired reads, and clonotypes were defined as unique nucleotide sequences. Clonotypes were aligned to IMGT TRBV, TRBD and TRBJ reference segments using MiTCR v1.1. The analysis included only V-J combinations with a frequency above 0.0001, which together covered more than 99% of the repertoires. A TCS score was defined as the ratio between F50 (clonal expansion) and ExV (chaos), using BLOSUM62-based TCRdist between CDR3 peptides within each V-J. Welch's t-statistics and random forest reduced fewer than 550 V-J features to under 15, which were used in a naive Bayes classifier (R e1071). The raw public reads went through TCRdb reprocessing: fastp at Q25, MiXCR clone calling, in-frame beta chains kept. One record per CDR3 amino acid sequence lists the most common genes and DNA. The V and J calls were determined by TCRdb, not by the authors. The sample has 560,000 or so distinct CDR3 sequences on record, 15% to 20% of them singletons. The top ten clones comprise 47% of the sample.

Material for sequencing was blood. The sequence derives from a man aged 40-55 years with Graves' ophthalmopathy. The rearrangement combines TRBV24-1 with TRBJ1-1, with the D gene too uncertain to name. The DNA is TGTGCCACCAGTGATTACGTTTGGGTGGCTTTCTTT. Its protein is CATSDYVWVAFF.